In this sample, the clone carrying this T cell receptor beta chain turned up once. The CDR3 is made up of 15 amino acids. Germline loops: CDR1 SGHNT, CDR2 YYREEE (reference sequence). The J segment lost 5 bases and the V segment lost 4 bases, leaving 9 bases of the junction unmatched. Recovered status applied to Cohort 3 donors who had two consecutive negative PCRs. It also applied to those with clearance or with symptom resolution. These data come from a study of blood T cell repertoires in COVID-19. Study at large: Specimens from acute and convalescent COVID-19 originated in the United States, Italy and Spain.

Method: immunoSEQ multiplex PCR; TCRdb's copy keeps in-frame clones and lacks some. The sample lists hundreds of thousands of clones; roughly 90% were seen once. The receptor's source is a woman in her 30s who had recovered from COVID-19. The J gene is TRBJ2-3, the V gene TRBV5-4; 8 positions agree with TRBD2. Sequenced: PBMCs or T cells enriched from blood (not recorded which). The CDR3 nucleotides are TGTGCCAGCAGCCTCCCGGGGGGGGGAGGAGATACGCAGTATTTT. Its protein product is CASSLPGGGGDTQYF. Full variable domain (remainder filled in from reference TRBV5-4 and TRBJ2-3): ETGVTQSPTHLIKTRGQQVTLRCSSQSGHNTVSWYQQALGQGPQFIFQYYREEENGRGNFPPRFSGLQFPNYSSELNVNALELDDSALYLCASSLPGGGGDTQYFGPGTRLTVL.